This T cell receptor (beta chain) came from a study of shared clonotypes between healthy human individuals. The overall study: Aged between 18 and 49, the donors were a couple of women and three men.

This CDR3 contains 17 residues. Germline V CDR1 and CDR2: LNHDA, SQIVND (reference sequence). V lost 4 bases and J lost 2, with 18 bases in between. There were only Caucasian adults among the donors, and all lived in Nashville, Tennessee. From CD4+ cells came CD45RA+ naive and CD45RA-negative memory subsets. Notes on this clone: Antigen specificity is unknown.

Overall study findings and caveats: What rarefaction showed was incomplete sorted-subset sequencing despite large depth.

Method: immunoSEQ multiplex PCR; TCRdb's copy keeps in-frame clones and lacks some. The sample contains about 2,500,000 clones, around 94% of which appear only once. Sequenced input: naive CD4+ T cells sorted from blood. Specified subset: CD45RA+ positively selected. The V call is TRBV19, the J call TRBJ1-5, with a weak D call TRBD1 (5 bases). The source of this sequence is a young man in good health. The CDR3 sequence: CASSTPGLWPGNQPQHF. CDR3 DNA: TGTGCCAGTAGTACCCCGGGACTCTGGCCTGGCAATCAGCCCCAGCATTTT.